Detailed here is one T cell receptor beta chain. The sample comes from a study of blood T cell repertoires in COVID-19. In the study's own analysis: Reference gene primer amplification yielded estimated nucleated cell counts. Assay used: immunoSEQ multiplex PCR; TCRdb lists only in-frame clones, some missing. V and J calls plus clone size are reproduced from that table; the DNA served to infer D and trimming. The sample gives about 500,000 clones, about nine tenths of which show up once; around 0.7% is in the top ten. Donors were grouped by their self-reported clinical history. CDR1 is MNHEY and CDR2 is SVGAGI in the germline V gene. The CDR3 is made up of 15 amino acids. Losses at the gene ends were 6 bases for V and 5 bases for J; bases not matched to a gene: 7.

This receptor was obtained from a woman between 18 and 29 years old who had recovered from COVID-19. The rearrangement uses TRBV6-5 and TRBJ2-7, with 13 bases matching TRBD2. Sequencing was done on a sample of PBMCs or T cells enriched from blood (not recorded which). The CDR3 DNA reads TGTGCCAGCAGCCGCACCGGGACTAGCGGGGACGAGCAGTACTTC. Translating it yields CASSRTGTSGDEQYF.